This T cell receptor beta chain was sequenced in a study of vaccination and CD4 T cells after COVID-19. As to this clonotype: Its matching antigen is unknown.

Documented treatment: roughly 11-day PBMC culture with coronavirus spike peptide pools or control peptides (ViraFEST assay). The PCR-positive dates, March through December 2020, came before the US Alpha, Beta and Delta variants. Whole-study results and caveats: Median reactive clonotypes, those recognizing SARS-CoV-2, rose from 21 to 38, not significantly.

Trimming cost V 2 bases and J 4 bases, with 11 bases left between them. There are 15 residues in the CDR3. From germline, CDR1 is SGHTA and CDR2 FQGNSA. The study sequenced cultured CD4+ T cell DNA using the Oncomine TCR Beta short-read assay. Genomic DNA was isolated from cultured CD4+ T cells. TCRdb called the PCR reads again in MiXCR, with one record for every CDR3 protein. This table holds 5,500 or so distinct CDR3 sequences, about two thirds found once. V gene TRBV7-2 combines with J gene TRBJ2-2; TRBD2 is a possible D gene (7 bases). Specimen: CD4+ T cells from blood, cultured in vitro. The receptor was derived from a human donor who had recovered from COVID-19. In DNA form, the CDR3 reads TGTGCCAGCAGCTTAACGGGGGGCCCCACCGGGGAGCTGTTTTTT. Its protein product is CASSLTGGPTGELFF. Based on the CDR3 plus reference TRBV7-2 and TRBJ2-2, the full variable domain is GAGVSQSPSNKVTEKGKDVELRCDPISGHTALYWYRQSLGQGLEFLIYFQGNSAPDKSGLPSDRFSAERTGGSVSTLTIQRTQQEDSAVYLCASSLTGGPTGELFFGEGSRLTVL.